Listed here are 17 T cell receptor beta chains from one sample, sequenced in a study of blood T cell repertoires in COVID-19. Repertoires were generated with immunoSEQ multiplex PCR, while TCRdb's copy carries only in-frame clones and drops some. The sample has around 80,000 clones; 80% to 90% are singletons. Sequences were obtained from peripheral blood. Receptors originate from a woman of 80 years or more with acute or convalescent COVID-19.

The chain joins TRBV18 to TRBJ2-2, with 7 bases identical to TRBD1. V lost 4 bases to trimming and J lost 4 bases; unmatched junction nucleotides: 6. CDR1 and CDR2 (germline): KGHSH, LQKENI. This CDR3 is built from 15 residues. CDR3 protein: CASSRYRGSTGELFF. The CDR3 DNA sequence: TGTGCCAGCTCACGCTACAGGGGAAGCACCGGGGAGCTGTTTTTT.

This clone was seen a single time. This sequence joins TRBV18 and TRBJ2-3; TRBD1 matches 8 bases. After removal of 5 bases from V and 3 bases from J, the junction contained 7 bases not matched to a gene. The CDR3 loop spans 15 amino acids. Germline V CDR1 and CDR2: KGHSH, LQKENI. The DNA for the CDR3 is TGTGCCAGCTCAAGGGAACAGGGGGAAACAGATACGCAGTATTTT. This translates into CASSREQGETDTQYF.

This chain connects TRBV19 to TRBJ1-1; maybe TRBD1 (5 bases). The CDR3 is 13 amino acids. V was clipped by 5 bases and J by 7 bases, with 14 bases between them. In germline, CDR1 is LNHDA, CDR2 SQIVND (reference sequence). The CDR3: CASSFQRGLEAFF. CDR3 coding DNA: TGTGCCAGTAGTTTCCAACGGGGACTTGAAGCTTTCTTT.

This clone came up once. V gene TRBV12-5 combines with J gene TRBJ2-1; 10 bases are shared with TRBD1. V lost 1 base to trimming and J lost 6 bases; unmatched junction nucleotides: 3. The CDR3 is 15 amino acids. CDR1 is LGHNT, CDR2 FRNRAP, per germline. CDR3 DNA sequence: TGTGCTAGTGGTTTGGGCGGGACAGGGGTCAATGAGCAGTTCTTC. Translation: CASGLGGTGVNEQFF.

The V gene is TRBV3-1 (or the pseudogene TRBV3-2), the J gene TRBJ1-2; 9 nucleotides match TRBD1. With 3 bases clipped from V and 8 bases from J, the junction kept 7 bases outside the gene matches. The CDR3 consists of 14 residues. Germline V CDR1 and CDR2: LGHDT, YNNKEL (reference sequence). The CDR3 DNA sequence: TGTGCCAGCAGCCATCGACAGGGGGTCGGGGGCTACACCTTC. Translating it yields CASSHRQGVGGYTF.

The V call is TRBV11-2, the J call TRBJ2-3; D may be TRBD2 (6 bases). The CDR3 extends over 15 amino acids. The V end was cut by 1 base, the J end by 7 bases, with 15 bases between. From germline, CDR1 is SGHAT and CDR2 FQNNGV. The CDR3 protein is CASSLAGLPRNTQYF. The CDR3 DNA reads as TGTGCCAGCAGCTTAGCGGGACTGCCAAGGAATACGCAGTATTTT.

The V call is TRBV3-1 (or the pseudogene TRBV3-2), the J call TRBJ1-2, with D hard to call. The CDR3 has 16 residues. V gave up 0 bases and J gave up 4 bases, with 15 bases separating them. The germline V gene encodes CDR1 LGHDT and CDR2 YNNKEL (reference sequence). The CDR3 DNA reads TGTGCCAGCAGCCAAGATATTTCGGGTCGGCGCTATGGCTACACCTTC. Encoded protein: CASSQDISGRRYGYTF.

This clone was seen a few times. The rearrangement joins TRBV5-6 to TRBJ1-2, with TRBD1 identical over 7 bases. J lost 8 bases, V lost 0 bases, and 10 bases had no gene match. This CDR3 has 15 amino acids. The germline CDR1 and CDR2 sequences are SGHDT and YYEEEE. CDR3 DNA sequence: TGTGCCAGCAGCTTGGGTGTGGGACAGTACGTGGGCTACACCTTC. Translated: CASSLGVGQYVGYTF.

The J gene is TRBJ1-4, the V gene TRBV2; no clear D. Germline V CDR1 and CDR2: SNHLY, FYNNEI. The CDR3 spans 14 residues. Trimming shortened V by 7 bases and J by 3 bases, and 12 bases separated the two germline ends. DNA for the CDR3: TGTGCCAGCAATCCTGGCCAGTCTAATGAAAAACTGTTTTTT. Translating it yields CASNPGQSNEKLFF.

The chain couples TRBV5-1 to TRBJ2-3, with 7 bases fitting TRBD1. Germline loops: CDR1 SGHRS, CDR2 YFSETQ. The ends lost 4 bases at V and 0 bases at J; junction bases unmatched: 8. The CDR3 sequence is 16 residues long. The CDR3 protein is CASSTSGTASTDTQYF. The CDR3 DNA reads as TGCGCCAGCAGCACATCCGGGACAGCTAGCACAGATACGCAGTATTTT.

The V call is TRBV18, the J call TRBJ1-2, with 10 bases fitting TRBD1. Per germline, CDR1 KGHSH and CDR2 LQKENI. V lost 5 bases, J lost 5 bases, and 2 bases stayed unmatched. The CDR3 extends over 13 amino acids. Written as DNA, the CDR3 is TGTGCCAGCTCATCGGGACAGGGGTATGGCTACACCTTC. Its translation is CASSSGQGYGYTF.

V gene TRBV19 combines with J gene TRBJ1-5; TRBD1 might be the D (6 bases). This CDR3 is 15 amino acids long. V gave up 4 bases and J gave up 2 bases, with 12 bases separating them. Germline values: CDR1 LNHDA, CDR2 SQIVND (reference sequence). The CDR3: CASSRTDGGNQPQHF. CDR3 DNA sequence: TGTGCCAGTAGTAGGACAGACGGTGGCAATCAGCCCCAGCATTTT.

The V call is TRBV2, the J call TRBJ1-1; D not certain. Germline V gene lookup returns CDR1 SNHLY and CDR2 FYNNEI. This CDR3 comprises 19 residues. V dropped 2 bases and J dropped 0 bases, with 22 bases sitting between them. CDR3 bases: TGTGCCAGCAGTGAAAGAGGTTTGAGGGCTGTTTTGGTGAACACTGAAGCTTTCTTT. Its translation is CASSERGLRAVLVNTEAFF.

The rearrangement uses TRBV5-6 and TRBJ1-6, with D possibly being TRBD1 (6 bases). This CDR3 comprises 14 residues. V gave up 4 bases and J gave up 12 bases, with 17 bases separating them. Germline V gene lookup returns CDR1 SGHDT and CDR2 YYEEEE. CDR3 residues: CASSQSGTPKPLHF. In DNA form, the CDR3 reads TGTGCCAGCAGCCAGTCCGGGACACCTAAACCCCTCCACTTT.

This clone appeared a few times. The rearrangement links TRBV3-1 (or the pseudogene TRBV3-2) to TRBJ2-5; 7 bases are a match to TRBD2. Per the germline V gene, CDR1 is LGHDT and CDR2 is YNNKEL (reference sequence). The CDR3 extends over 15 amino acids. V dropped 4 bases and J dropped 4; count of bases not matched to a gene: 9. The DNA for the CDR3 is TGTGCCAGCAGCCGGACTAGAACGATCATAGAGACCCAGTACTTC. Encoded protein: CASSRTRTIIETQYF.

Concerning this clone itself: Other DNA sequences in this specimen translate into the identical CDR3. The chain carries TRBV5-1 and TRBJ2-1, with 9 positions matching TRBD2. After removal of 0 bases from V and 3 bases from J, the junction contained 1 base not matched to a gene. Germline CDR1 is SGHRS and CDR2 is YFSETQ. This CDR3 is 15 amino acids long. The CDR3 loop reads CASSLELAGYNEQFF. CDR3 DNA: TGCGCCAGCAGCTTGGAACTAGCGGGCTACAATGAGCAGTTCTTC.

The count of this clone is one. The chain has TRBV10-3 and TRBJ2-1, with 7 bases fitting TRBD2. Germline assignment: CDR1 ENHRY and CDR2 SYGVKD. V trimming: 10 bases; J trimming: 7 bases; junction bases outside the gene matches: 7. This CDR3 is built from 12 residues. CDR3 coding DNA: TGTGCCACCCGGGGTAGCGGGAATGAGCAGTTCTTC. This encodes CATRGSGNEQFF.